The 22 T cell receptor beta chains below were found in one sample sequenced in a study of Ad26.COV2.S vaccination and SARS-CoV-2 variants. Method: immunoSEQ multiplex PCR; TCRdb's copy keeps in-frame clones and lacks some. The sample lists over 85,000 clones, over 70% occurring once. The sample in question was peripheral blood, obtained after recovery from COVID-19. Every receptor here comes from a human donor who had recovered from COVID-19.

The J gene is TRBJ2-1, the V gene TRBV4-2, with TRBD2 matching 9 bases. The V segment lost 5 bases and the J segment 7 bases; nucleotides outside the gene matches: 6. The CDR3 is 14 residues long. The V gene's germline CDR1 is LGHNA and CDR2 YNFKEQ. The DNA of the CDR3 is TGTGCCAGCAGCGAAGGACTAGCGTTGAATGAGCAGTTCTTC. Translated: CASSEGLALNEQFF.

The V gene is TRBV28, the J gene TRBJ1-5; D gene ambiguous. V dropped 7 bases and J dropped 6 bases, with 13 bases sitting between them. CDR1 is MDHEN and CDR2 is SYDVKM in the germline V gene. The CDR3 is made up of 13 amino acids. In DNA form, the CDR3 reads TGTGCCAGCACTAACAGTCTCTTTCAGCCCCAGCATTTT. It yields the protein CASTNSLFQPQHF.

The rearrangement uses TRBV6-5 and TRBJ2-5, with D perhaps TRBD1 (5 bases). CDR1 and CDR2 (germline): MNHEY, SVGAGI. CDR3 length: 14 amino acids. V was trimmed by 6 bases and J by 5 bases, leaving 16 bases between them. CDR3 sequence reads: CASSLRGSGETQYF. In DNA form, the CDR3 reads TGTGCCAGCAGCCTAAGGGGTAGTGGCGAGACCCAGTACTTC.

This rearrangement joins TRBV7-2 to TRBJ2-3, with D possibly being TRBD2 (5 bases). The CDR3 spans 12 residues. Germline V lookup: CDR1 SGHTA, CDR2 FQGNSA. Trimming left V 5 bases short and J 6 bases short, with 9 bases between. CDR3 nucleotide sequence: TGTGCCAGCAGCCGCACGGGGGATACGCAGTATTTT. This codes for CASSRTGDTQYF.

This clone turned up a few times. The CDR3: CASSRAGASTDTQYF. In DNA, the CDR3 is TGTGCCAGCAGCCGAGCGGGGGCCAGCACAGATACGCAGTATTTT. The chain combines TRBV7-6 with TRBJ2-3; TRBD2 agrees at 8 bases. The CDR3 contains 15 residues. Per the germline V gene, CDR1 is SGHVS and CDR2 is FNYEAQ. The ends lost 5 bases at V and 0 bases at J; junction bases unmatched: 4. Based on the CDR3 plus reference TRBV7-6 and TRBJ2-3, the full variable domain is GAGVSQSPRYKVTKRGQDVALRCDPISGHVSLYWYRQALGQGPEFLTYFNYEAQQDKSGLPNDRFSAERPEGSISTLTIQRTEQRDSAMYRCASSRAGASTDTQYFGPGTRLTVL.

This clone was counted a few times. The chain uses TRBV5-4 and TRBJ2-5; the match to TRBD2 covers 10 bases. The CDR3 covers 16 residues. The J segment lost 2 bases and the V segment lost 0 bases, leaving 4 bases of the junction unmatched. Germline lookup yields CDR1 SGHNT and CDR2 YYREEE (reference sequence). For the CDR3, the DNA is TGTGCCAGCAGCTTGGGTCCTAGCGGGGGACAAGAGACCCAGTACTTC. The encoded protein is CASSLGPSGGQETQYF. Variable domain in full (rest from reference TRBV5-4 and TRBJ2-5): ETGVTQSPTHLIKTRGQQVTLRCSSQSGHNTVSWYQQALGQGPQFIFQYYREEENGRGNFPPRFSGLQFPNYSSELNVNALELDDSALYLCASSLGPSGGQETQYFGPGTRLLVL.

V gene TRBV2 combines with J gene TRBJ1-1; weak D call: TRBD1 (5 bases). V lost 6 bases and J 6 bases, leaving 23 bases between the germline ends. Per germline, CDR1 SNHLY and CDR2 FYNNEI. This CDR3 has 16 amino acids. CDR3 sequence reads: CASSDASQGRFSEAFF. The CDR3 DNA reads TGTGCCAGCAGCGACGCTTCTCAGGGCAGGTTCTCTGAAGCTTTCTTT. Using reference TRBV2 and TRBJ1-1 for the parts outside the CDR3, the full variable domain is EPEVTQTPSHQVTQMGQEVILRCVPISNHLYFYWYRQILGQKVEFLVSFYNNEISEKSEIFDDQFSVERPDGSNFTLKIRSTKLEDSAMYFCASSDASQGRFSEAFFGQGTRLTVV.

This clone was seen only once. The chain employs TRBV18 and TRBJ1-1; D unresolved. Germline loops: CDR1 KGHSH, CDR2 LQKENI. The V end lost 0 bases, the J end lost 3 bases, and 14 bases lay between the germline ends. The CDR3 is made up of 16 amino acids. The CDR3 sequence is CASSPPSSWADTEAFF. In DNA, the CDR3 is TGTGCCAGCTCACCACCTAGTAGCTGGGCTGACACTGAAGCTTTCTTT.

This clone appeared a few times. The sample holds other DNA sequences that translate to the same CDR3. This chain joins TRBV30 and TRBJ1-2; no firm D call. V shed 5 bases and J shed 7 bases, with 8 bases lying between them. Germline loops: CDR1 GTSNPN, CDR2 SVGIG (reference sequence). This CDR3 is 10 amino acids long. The CDR3 loop is CAWERVGYTF. The CDR3 nucleotides read TGTGCCTGGGAGAGGGTTGGCTACACCTTC.

This clone has a single count. The chain is built from TRBV19 and TRBJ1-1, with D possibly being TRBD1 (6 bases). This CDR3 contains 15 residues. Trimming removed 2 bases at V and 4 bases at J, with 14 bases between. Per the germline V gene, CDR1 is LNHDA and CDR2 is SQIVND (reference sequence). CDR3 sequence reads: CASSISGGAGTEAFF. CDR3 sequence (DNA): TGTGCCAGTAGTATAAGTGGGGGCGCGGGCACTGAAGCTTTCTTT.

For the CDR3, the DNA is TGTGCCAGCAGCTCCGGGACAGATGGATCCTACGAGCAGTACTTC. Protein: CASSSGTDGSYEQYF. V usage is TRBV5-6 and J usage is TRBJ2-7; TRBD1 matches 7 bases. V dropped 3 bases and J dropped 1; count of bases not matched to a gene: 7. The CDR3 consists of 15 residues. The V gene's germline CDR1 is SGHDT and CDR2 YYEEEE. Supplemented by reference TRBV5-6 and TRBJ2-7, the full variable domain reads DAGVTQSPTHLIKTRGQQVTLRCSPKSGHDTVSWYQQALGQGPQFIFQYYEEEERQRGNFPDRFSGHQFPNYSSELNVNALLLGDSALYLCASSSGTDGSYEQYFGPGTRLTVT.

This clone was counted a few times. The chain recombines TRBV5-1 with TRBJ2-7; 11 bases line up with TRBD2. J was trimmed by 2 bases and V by 5 bases; bases with no gene match: 6. This CDR3 is built from 15 residues. The germline V gene has CDR1 SGHRS and CDR2 YFSETQ. CDR3 residues: CASRELAGGTYEQYF. The CDR3, as DNA: TGCGCCAGCAGGGAGCTAGCGGGGGGTACCTACGAGCAGTACTTC. Looking up the rest from reference TRBV5-1 and TRBJ2-7 gives the full variable domain: KAGVTQTPRYLIKTRGQQVTLSCSPISGHRSVSWYQQTPGQGLQFLFEYFSETQRNKGNFPGRFSGRQFSNSRSEMNVSTLELGDSALYLCASRELAGGTYEQYFGPGTRLTVT.

The V call is TRBV11-2, the J call TRBJ2-3, with D possibly being TRBD1 (6 bases). This CDR3 spans 15 amino acids. V lost 2 bases to trimming and J lost 4 bases, with 13 bases between them. The germline CDR1 and CDR2 sequences are SGHAT and FQNNGV. CDR3 protein: CASSLNAGVSDTQYF. The CDR3 DNA follows: TGTGCCAGCAGCTTAAACGCAGGGGTTTCAGATACGCAGTATTTT.

The CDR3 spells CASSQDLSAPEQYF. The CDR3 region has the DNA TGTGCCAGCAGCCAAGATCTCAGCGCCCCGGAGCAGTACTTC. V usage is TRBV3-1 (or the pseudogene TRBV3-2) and J usage is TRBJ2-7; D uncertain. This CDR3 is built from 14 residues. V was cut by 0 bases and J by 7 bases, with 13 bases left in between. CDR1 and CDR2 (germline): LGHDT, YNNKEL (reference sequence).

The CDR3 is CASSQDLTNQPQHF. Here the CDR3 DNA reads TGCGCCAGCAGCCAAGATTTGACAAACCAGCCCCAGCATTTT. V and J are TRBV4-3 and TRBJ1-5; D gene uncertain. Deletions cut 0 bases from V and 7 bases from J, with 10 bases between. Germline V CDR1 and CDR2: LGHNA, YSLEER. The CDR3 is made up of 14 amino acids.

This clone was seen a handful of times. The CDR3 protein is CASSYIMYDWRDTGELFF. CDR3 bases: TGTGCCAGCAGTTACATAATGTACGATTGGCGAGACACCGGGGAGCTGTTTTTT. The V call is TRBV6-2 or TRBV6-3, the J call TRBJ2-2; D is ambiguous. The length of the CDR3 is 18 residues. Trimming cost V 2 bases and J 3 bases, with 19 bases left between them. Germline V gene sequence: CDR1 MNHEY, CDR2 SVGEGT.

The genes are TRBV5-1 and TRBJ1-1; 8 positions agree with TRBD1. The junction had 7 bases not matched to a gene; V was cut back by 4 bases and J by 8 bases. The CDR3 is 13 amino acids. Looked up from germline, CDR1 is SGHRS and CDR2 is YFSETQ. CDR3 region: CASSTGQGEEAFF. The CDR3 DNA follows: TGCGCCAGCAGCACCGGACAGGGCGAAGAAGCTTTCTTT.

CDR3 bases: TGTGCCAGCAGAACCGGGACAGGAACCTACGAGCAGTACTTC. It yields the protein CASRTGTGTYEQYF. The rearrangement joins TRBV21-1 to TRBJ2-7; TRBD1 is taken as the D call from the table, unchecked against the DNA. TRBV21-1 is a pseudogene segment. The CDR3 has 14 residues.

J is TRBJ1-2 and V is TRBV5-1; no firm D call. The ends were cut back, 4 bases at V and 5 bases at J, with 18 bases in the middle. CDR1 is SGHRS and CDR2 is YFSETQ in the germline V gene. The CDR3 covers 15 residues. Here the CDR3 reads CASSLGSAEAYGYTF. The DNA of the CDR3 is TGCGCCAGCAGCCTGGGTTCAGCCGAGGCGTATGGCTACACCTTC.

The chain combines TRBV10-3 with TRBJ2-5; 15 bases are a match to TRBD2. The CDR3 loop spans 15 amino acids. Germline CDR1 is ENHRY and CDR2 is SYGVKD. V lost 10 bases, J lost 4 bases, and 7 bases stayed unmatched. In DNA form, the CDR3 reads TGTGCCACAACCAGGACTAGCGGGGGGGGAGAGACCCAGTACTTC. Its translation is CATTRTSGGGETQYF.

This clone was seen a few times. The chain links TRBV19 to TRBJ1-2, with a tentative D call TRBD1 (6 bases). Germline V gene lookup returns CDR1 LNHDA and CDR2 SQIVND (reference sequence). There are 13 residues in the CDR3. V gave up 6 bases and J gave up 8 bases, with 16 bases separating them. CDR3 loop: CASRNGQLLGYTF. In nucleotides, the CDR3 is TGTGCCAGTAGGAATGGACAGCTCCTAGGCTACACCTTC. Full variable domain (missing parts from reference TRBV19 and TRBJ1-2): DGGITQSPKYLFRKEGQNVTLSCEQNLNHDAMYWYRQDPGQGLRLIYYSQIVNDFQKGDIAEGYSVSREKKESFPLTVTSAQKNPTAFYLCASRNGQLLGYTFGSGTRLTVV.

This clone was picked up one time. This chain's CDR3 is CATSGATGGRSPLHF. As DNA, the CDR3 is TGTGCCACCAGCGGCGCGACAGGGGGCCGGTCACCCCTCCACTTT. The chain joins TRBV15 to TRBJ1-6; 10 bases align to TRBD1. This CDR3 has 15 residues. Germline V gives CDR1 LNHNV, CDR2 YYDKDF (reference sequence). Trimming took 5 bases from V and 10 from J; bases not matched to a gene: 8.